These 4 T cell receptor delta chains share one sample of origin, sequenced in a study of gamma-delta chains in newborns, infants, children. TCRdb re-called clones from the reads using CATT. The data contain around 3,700 delta-chain clones, less than 1.5% of them singletons. The sequencing input was blood. The receptors come from a child who was a newborn, infant or young child, either healthy, febrile or measles-vaccinated (not recorded which).

Relative to its sample, this clone is medium-sized. A far larger clone lies a single base away; this is likely a read error. At the DNA level, this CDR3 is encoded by other sequences in the same sample as well. This rearrangement joins TRDV2 to TRDJ3, with TRDD3 matching 9 bases. The CDR3 extends over 17 amino acids. Germline CDR1 reads GEAIGNYY; CDR2 reads EKD. The DNA of the CDR3 is TGTGCCTGTGACTACTGGGGGAGCTCCTGGGACACCCGGCAGATGTTTTTC. It yields the protein CACDYWGSSWDTRQMFF.

This clone was detected only a few times. This likely stems from a read error, as it lies one base from a far larger clone. Other DNA sequences in this sample translate to the same CDR3. The chain joins TRDV2 to TRDJ3; D remains ambiguous. This CDR3 is built from 18 residues. Germline lookup yields CDR1 GEAIGNYY and CDR2 EKD. The V end lost 0 bases, the J end lost 0 bases, and 11 bases lay between the germline ends. The CDR3 here is CACDTAGYSSWDTRQMFF. The CDR3 coding sequence is TGTGCCTGTGACACCGCCGGGTACAGCTCCTGGGACACCCGACAGATGTTTTTC.

This clone was observed a handful of times. A read error likely explains why the TCRdb protein, taken from a much larger clone, differs from this DNA's translation at residue 6; the protein shown is translated from the DNA. V gene TRDV2 combines with J gene TRDJ2; 8 nucleotides agree with TRDD3. CDR3 size: 16 residues. V was clipped by 1 base and J by 0 bases; unmatched bases: 3. Germline V gene sequence: CDR1 GEAIGNYY, CDR2 EKD. The CDR3 DNA reads as TGTGCCTGTGACACACCGGGGGATACTTTGACAGCACAACTCTTCTTT. It encodes CACDTPGDTLTAQLFF.

This clone was detected only a few times. One base away lies a much larger clone, so this may be a sequencing read error. The chain couples TRDV2 to TRDJ2; 10 bases match TRDD3. The CDR3 has 18 amino acids. The V gene end was trimmed by 3 bases and the J gene end by 0 bases; junction bases not matched to a gene: 9. Germline V gene lookup returns CDR1 GEAIGNYY and CDR2 EKD. The CDR3 DNA reads as TGTGCCTGTGACGCCGTGGGGGATACAAGAGCTTTGACAGCACAACTCTTCTTT. Translating gives CACDAVGDTRALTAQLFF.